The sequence of this TCR beta chain was determined in a study of T cells in Graves' hyperthyroidism and ophthalmopathy. Regions amplified from RNA transcripts were the TCR beta CDR3 regions. With the HTBI primer set, the TCR CDR3 went through a first round of RT-PCR. Each CDR3 protein gets one entry after TCRdb re-called the multiplex PCR reads with MiXCR. The sample lists about 400,000 distinct CDR3 sequences; 14% to 15% were seen once. V lost 5 bases and J 4 bases, leaving 13 bases between the germline ends. Germline V CDR1 and CDR2: MNHEY, SMNVEV (reference sequence). The CDR3 consists of 14 residues. This clonotype was counted ten times or more.

The specimen sequenced was blood. The chain recombines TRBV27 with TRBJ2-3; D possibly matches TRBD1 or TRBD2 (5 bases each). The sequence was collected from a woman under 40 with Graves' hyperthyroidism. The CDR3 sequence is CASSGTGLADTQYF. In DNA, the CDR3 is TGTGCCAGCAGTGGGACGGGCCTTGCAGATACGCAGTATTTT.